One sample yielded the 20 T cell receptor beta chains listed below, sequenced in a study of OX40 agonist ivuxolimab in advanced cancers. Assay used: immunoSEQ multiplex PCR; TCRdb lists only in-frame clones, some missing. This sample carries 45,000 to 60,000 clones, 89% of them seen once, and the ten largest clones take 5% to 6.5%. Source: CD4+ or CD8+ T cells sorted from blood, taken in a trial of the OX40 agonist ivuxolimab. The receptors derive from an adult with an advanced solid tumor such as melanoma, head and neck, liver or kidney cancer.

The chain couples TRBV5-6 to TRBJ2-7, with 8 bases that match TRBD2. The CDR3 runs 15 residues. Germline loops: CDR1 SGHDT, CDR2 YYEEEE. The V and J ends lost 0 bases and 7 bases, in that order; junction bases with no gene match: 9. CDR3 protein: CASSLEKRETGEQYF. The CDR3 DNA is TGTGCCAGCAGCTTGGAAAAGCGGGAGACGGGGGAGCAGTACTTC.

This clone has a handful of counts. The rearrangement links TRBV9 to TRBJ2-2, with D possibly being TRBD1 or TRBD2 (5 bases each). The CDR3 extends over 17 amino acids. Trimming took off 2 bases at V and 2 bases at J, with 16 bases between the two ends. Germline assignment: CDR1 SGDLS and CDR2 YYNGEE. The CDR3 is CASSVVLGVANTGELFF. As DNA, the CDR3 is TGTGCCAGCAGCGTGGTACTGGGGGTGGCAAACACCGGGGAGCTGTTTTTT.

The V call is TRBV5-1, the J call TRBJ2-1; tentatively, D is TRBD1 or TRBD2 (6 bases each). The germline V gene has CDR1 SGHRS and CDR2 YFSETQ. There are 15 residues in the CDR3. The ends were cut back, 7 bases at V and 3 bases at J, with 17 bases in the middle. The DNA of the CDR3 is TGCGCCAGCGCCGAAGGGGGGAGGTTCTACAATGAGCAGTTCTTC. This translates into CASAEGGRFYNEQFF.

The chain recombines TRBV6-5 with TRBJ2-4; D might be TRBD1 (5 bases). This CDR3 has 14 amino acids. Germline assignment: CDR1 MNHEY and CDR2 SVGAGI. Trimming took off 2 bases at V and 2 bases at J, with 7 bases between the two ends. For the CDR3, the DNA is TGTGCCAGCAGTTACGGGGCCACCAAAAACATTCAGTACTTC. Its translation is CASSYGATKNIQYF.

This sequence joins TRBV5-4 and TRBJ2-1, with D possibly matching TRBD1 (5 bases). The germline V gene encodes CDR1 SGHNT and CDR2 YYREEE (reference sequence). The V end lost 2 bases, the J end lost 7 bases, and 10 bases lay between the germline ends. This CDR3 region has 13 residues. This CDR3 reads CASSFQGGNEQFF. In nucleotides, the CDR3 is TGTGCCAGCAGCTTTCAGGGTGGTAATGAGCAGTTCTTC.

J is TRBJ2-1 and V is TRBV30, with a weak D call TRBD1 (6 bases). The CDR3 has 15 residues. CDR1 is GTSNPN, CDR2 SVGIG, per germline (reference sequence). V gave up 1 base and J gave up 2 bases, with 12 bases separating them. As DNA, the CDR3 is TGTGCCTGGAGTGGTCATACAGGGCCCTACAATGAGCAGTTCTTC. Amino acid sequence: CAWSGHTGPYNEQFF.

The CDR3 loop reads CASSEAREQYF. Written as DNA, the CDR3 is TGTGCCAGCAGTGAAGCGCGTGAGCAGTACTTC. V usage is TRBV6-1 and J usage is TRBJ2-7, with D uncertain. Trimming took 0 bases from V and 7 from J, leaving 4 bases between them. The CDR3 runs to 11 residues. Germline assignment: CDR1 MNHNS and CDR2 SASEGT.

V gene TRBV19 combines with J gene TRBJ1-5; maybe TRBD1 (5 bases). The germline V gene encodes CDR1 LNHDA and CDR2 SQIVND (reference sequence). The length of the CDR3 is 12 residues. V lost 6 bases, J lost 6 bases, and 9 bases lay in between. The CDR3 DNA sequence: TGTGCCAGTAGGAGGGACCTTCAGCCCCAGCATTTT. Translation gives CASRRDLQPQHF.

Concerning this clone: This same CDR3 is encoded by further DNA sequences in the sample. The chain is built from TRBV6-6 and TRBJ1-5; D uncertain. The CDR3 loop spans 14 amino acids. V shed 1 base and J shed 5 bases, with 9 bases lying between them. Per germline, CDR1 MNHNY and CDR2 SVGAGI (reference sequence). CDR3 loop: CASSYFGGDQPQHF. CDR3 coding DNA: TGTGCCAGCAGTTACTTCGGTGGGGATCAGCCCCAGCATTTT.

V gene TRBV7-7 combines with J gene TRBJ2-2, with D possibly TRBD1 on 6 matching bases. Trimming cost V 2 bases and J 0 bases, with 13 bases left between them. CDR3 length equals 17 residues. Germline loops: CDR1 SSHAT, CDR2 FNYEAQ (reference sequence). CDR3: CASSLPRTGSNTGELFF. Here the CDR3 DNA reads TGTGCCAGCAGCTTACCCAGAACAGGGTCGAACACCGGGGAGCTGTTTTTT.

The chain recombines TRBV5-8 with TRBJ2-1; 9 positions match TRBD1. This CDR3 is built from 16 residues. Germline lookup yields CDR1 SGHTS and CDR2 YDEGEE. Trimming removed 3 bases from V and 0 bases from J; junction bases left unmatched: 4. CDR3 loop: CASSWTGASSYNEQFF. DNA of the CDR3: TGTGCCAGCAGCTGGACAGGGGCCAGCTCCTACAATGAGCAGTTCTTC.

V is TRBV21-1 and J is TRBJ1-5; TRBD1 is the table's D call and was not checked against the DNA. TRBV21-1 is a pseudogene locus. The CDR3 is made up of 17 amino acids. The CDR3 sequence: CASSKESGTGFNQPQHF. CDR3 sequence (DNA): TGTGCCAGCAGCAAAGAATCCGGGACAGGCTTCAATCAGCCCCAGCATTTT.

The CDR3: CASSLSGIVTEAFF. DNA of the CDR3: TGTGCCAGCAGCTTATCAGGGATCGTGACTGAAGCTTTCTTT. V and J are TRBV11-2 and TRBJ1-1; a weak D match, TRBD1 (5 bases). Trimming took 2 bases from V and 5 from J, leaving 12 bases between them. CDR3 size: 14 residues. Germline values: CDR1 SGHAT, CDR2 FQNNGV.

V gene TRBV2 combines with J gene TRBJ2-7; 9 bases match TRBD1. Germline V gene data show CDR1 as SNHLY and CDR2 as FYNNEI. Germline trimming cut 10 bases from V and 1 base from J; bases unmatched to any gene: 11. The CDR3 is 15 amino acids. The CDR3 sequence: CATKSGTGSSYEQYF. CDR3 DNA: TGTGCCACTAAGTCCGGGACAGGGAGTTCCTACGAGCAGTACTTC.

In DNA, the CDR3 is TGTGCCAGCAGTTACCGCAGTCCCACTGAAGCTTTCTTT. This encodes CASSYRSPTEAFF. This chain connects TRBV27 to TRBJ1-1, with D unclear. The CDR3 is made up of 13 amino acids. CDR1 is MNHEY and CDR2 is SMNVEV in the germline V gene (reference sequence). Trimming cost V 4 bases and J 4 bases, with 10 bases left between them.

CDR3 nucleotides: TGTGCCATCAGTGAGGGTCTAGCGGGAGTTTCCTACGAGCAGTACTTC. Translating it yields CAISEGLAGVSYEQYF. The chain is built from TRBV10-3 and TRBJ2-7; 10 bases are a match to TRBD2. The CDR3 sequence is 16 residues long. V was pared by 2 bases and J by 1 base, with 5 bases of the junction left unmatched. Germline V gene sequence: CDR1 ENHRY, CDR2 SYGVKD.

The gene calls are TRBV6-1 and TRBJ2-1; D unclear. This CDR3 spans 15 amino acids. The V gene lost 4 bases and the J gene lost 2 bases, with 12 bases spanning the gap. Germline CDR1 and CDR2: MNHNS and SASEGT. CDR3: CASSVEWAAYNEQFF. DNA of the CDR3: TGTGCCAGCAGTGTGGAATGGGCAGCCTACAATGAGCAGTTCTTC.

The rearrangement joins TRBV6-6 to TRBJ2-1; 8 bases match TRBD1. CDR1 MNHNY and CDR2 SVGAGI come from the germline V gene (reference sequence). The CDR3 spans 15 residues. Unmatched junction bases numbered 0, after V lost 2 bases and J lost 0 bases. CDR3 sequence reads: CASSYGQGSYNEQFF. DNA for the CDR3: TGTGCCAGCAGTTACGGACAGGGCTCCTACAATGAGCAGTTCTTC.

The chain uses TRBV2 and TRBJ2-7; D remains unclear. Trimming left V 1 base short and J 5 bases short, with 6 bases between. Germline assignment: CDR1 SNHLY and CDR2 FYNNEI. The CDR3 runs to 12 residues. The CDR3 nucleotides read TGTGCCAGCAGTGAAGGTATGGACGAGCAGTACTTC. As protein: CASSEGMDEQYF.

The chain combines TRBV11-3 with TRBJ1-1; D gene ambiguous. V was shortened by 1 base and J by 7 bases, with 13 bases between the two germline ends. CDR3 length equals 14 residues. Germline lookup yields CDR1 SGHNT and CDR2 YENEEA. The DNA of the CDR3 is TGTGCCAGCAGCTTAGGTACCGGGAGTGATGAAGCTTTCTTT. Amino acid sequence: CASSLGTGSDEAFF.